The rows below give T cell receptor beta chains drawn from one sample of a study of blood T cell repertoires in COVID-19. Some clones are missing from TCRdb's copy, which holds only in-frame ones; the method was immunoSEQ multiplex PCR. The data hold about 320,000 clones, with about 92% observed a single time. The sample comprised PBMCs or T cells enriched from blood (not recorded which). The receptors derive from a man between 60 and 70 years old who had recovered from COVID-19. The CDR3 runs from the conserved cysteine through the conserved F or W. The D gene is left open where the match is weak. Size values are once, few and many counts, or a class for expanded clones, and some rows have none.

D gene	V gene	clone size	J gene	CDR3 DNA	CDR3 protein
TRBD1	TRBV6-5	-	TRBJ1-5	TGTGCCACCGATCGGACAGGAGTTAATCAGCCCCAGCATTTT	CATDRTGVNQPQHF
-	TRBV12-3/TRBV12-4	-	TRBJ2-5	TGTGCCAGCAGGCAGAGCGGCGGGGAGACCCAGTACTTC	CASRQSGGETQYF
TRBD1	TRBV11-3	-	TRBJ1-2	TGTGCCAGCAGCTCGGCTCCGGGACAGAGTATTTCTAACTATGGCTACACCTTC	CASSSAPGQSISNYGYTF
-	TRBV30	-	TRBJ2-5	TGTGCCTGGAGTGAGAACACAGGGCTCGAGACCCAGTACTTC	CAWSENTGLETQYF
-	TRBV7-8	-	TRBJ2-2	TGTGCCAGCAGCAAGGGGGGGGGATCCACCGGGGAGCTGTTTTTT	CASSKGGGSTGELFF
-	TRBV9	-	TRBJ1-3	TGTGCCAGCAGCGTAGGAGGGTTTTTTCCTGGAAACACCATATATTTT	CASSVGGFFPGNTIYF
-	TRBV15	-	TRBJ2-1	TGTGCCACCAGCAGAGGAGGGGGATTTGACTCCAATGAGCAGTTCTTC	CATSRGGGFDSNEQFF
TRBD2	TRBV5-8	-	TRBJ2-1	TGTGCCAGCAGCACATCCCCGGGCAAGGGAGGGTGGAATGAGCAGTTCTTC	CASSTSPGKGGWNEQFF
TRBD1	TRBV6-5	-	TRBJ1-2	TGTGCCAGCAGCCCACAGGGGGTCTATGGCTACACCTTC	CASSPQGVYGYTF
-	TRBV6-2/TRBV6-3	few	TRBJ2-5	TGTGCCAGCAGCCCCCATAGCGGCAAAGAGGAGACCCAGTACTTC	CASSPHSGKEETQYF
-	TRBV11-2	-	TRBJ2-1	TGTGCCAGCAGCTTTGGGGCCAATGAGCAGTTCTTC	CASSFGANEQFF
TRBD1	TRBV2	once	TRBJ1-2	TGTGCCAGCAGTGCGGGACAGGGTAGGGACTATGGCTACACCTTC	CASSAGQGRDYGYTF
-	TRBV19	-	TRBJ1-2	TGTGCCAGTAGTCAGGGCCGACCCTGGGGCTACACCTTC	CASSQGRPWGYTF
TRBD1	TRBV5-5	-	TRBJ1-2	TGTGCCAGCAGCCACGGGACAGGCTTGAGAGTTAACTATGGCTACACCTTC	CASSHGTGLRVNYGYTF
-	TRBV6-6	-	TRBJ1-2	TGTGCCAGCAGCAACACCAGGACAGAACGGGATGGCTACACCTTC	CASSNTRTERDGYTF
TRBD1	TRBV7-2	-	TRBJ2-7	TGTGCCAGCAGCTCCGACAGGGGGTACTCCTACGAGCAGTACTTC	CASSSDRGYSYEQYF
-	TRBV2	-	TRBJ2-7	TGTGCCAGCAGTGTTAAGGGCAGGGACTACGAGCAGTACTTC	CASSVKGRDYEQYF
TRBD1	TRBV24-1	-	TRBJ2-2	TGTGCCACCAGTGAACCAGGGGGCACCGGGGAGCTGTTTTTT	CATSEPGGTGELFF
TRBD1	TRBV5-1	-	TRBJ2-7	TGCGCCAGCAGCTTAGTTAGGGGGCGCGAGCAGTACTTC	CASSLVRGREQYF
TRBD1	TRBV2	-	TRBJ2-3	TGTGCCAGCAGTGTCCCCCGAGACAGGGTGACAGATACGCAGTATTTT	CASSVPRDRVTDTQYF
TRBD1	TRBV13	-	TRBJ1-2	TGTGCCAGCAACGAAAAGGGACAGGGGGTTACTTATGGCTACACCTTC	CASNEKGQGVTYGYTF
-	TRBV4-2	-	TRBJ2-2	TGTGCCAGCAGCCAAGGAGAGGCGAACACCGGGGAGCTGTTTTTT	CASSQGEANTGELFF
-	TRBV7-8	-	TRBJ2-7	TGTGCCAGCAGCCCTAGCTCCTACGAGCAGTACTTC	CASSPSSYEQYF
-	TRBV11-2	-	TRBJ2-3	TGTGCCAGCAGCCTGGGGGGTGTGTACGATACGCAGTATTTT	CASSLGGVYDTQYF
TRBD1	TRBV2	-	TRBJ1-6	TGTGCCAGCAGGGGACAGAGCTCCTATAATTCACCCCTCCACTTT	CASRGQSSYNSPLHF
-	TRBV7-9	-	TRBJ2-7	TGTGCCAGCAGCGCCGAACAGATCCGCCCTTGGTACGAGCAGTACTTC	CASSAEQIRPWYEQYF
TRBD2	TRBV7-8	-	TRBJ2-1	TGTGCCAGCAGCCCAGCTCCGAAGGGGATAGCGGGGGGACGGAATGAGCAGTTCTTC	CASSPAPKGIAGGRNEQFF
TRBD1	TRBV24-1	-	TRBJ1-2	TGTGCCACCAGTGACGGGACAGATTCTAACTATGGCTACACCTTC	CATSDGTDSNYGYTF
TRBD2	TRBV4-2	-	TRBJ2-3	TGTGCCAGCAGACCTACTAGCGGGAGGGCTGATACGCAGTATTTT	CASRPTSGRADTQYF
-	TRBV19	-	TRBJ2-5	TGTGCCAGTAGTAGGGGGGATGGGGTTGGGACCCAGTACTTC	CASSRGDGVGTQYF
TRBD1	TRBV10-2	-	TRBJ1-2	TGCGCCAGCGCCTTGGGACAGGTCCGCGGCTACACCTTC	CASALGQVRGYTF
-	TRBV28	-	TRBJ1-5	TGTGCCAGCAGAAGCCCCAGACTGAATAGCAATCAGCCCCAGCATTTT	CASRSPRLNSNQPQHF
-	TRBV18	-	TRBJ2-2	TGTGCCAGCTCACGGACAGTACCGAACACCGGGGAGCTGTTTTTT	CASSRTVPNTGELFF
-	TRBV12-3/TRBV12-4	-	TRBJ1-4	TGTGCCAGCAGTGTACAGGGAAATGAAAAACTGTTTTTT	CASSVQGNEKLFF
-	TRBV15	-	TRBJ1-5	TGTGCCACCAGCAGAGAAAGGGGATTGGGTCAGCCCCAGCATTTT	CATSRERGLGQPQHF
-	TRBV5-4	-	TRBJ1-6	TGTGCCAGCAGCTTGCAGGGGATATTTAATTCACCCCTCCACTTT	CASSLQGIFNSPLHF
-	TRBV15	-	TRBJ1-5	TGTGCCACCAGCACCCGTTTGGGGGCTCAGCCCCAGCATTTT	CATSTRLGAQPQHF
-	TRBV25-1	-	TRBJ2-7	TGTGCCAGCAGTTTGGCATACGAGCAGTACTTC	CASSLAYEQYF
-	TRBV4-2	-	TRBJ2-5	TGTGCCAGCAGCCAAGATTGGAGGGGCCAAGAGACCCAGTACTTC	CASSQDWRGQETQYF
-	TRBV4-1	-	TRBJ1-1	TGCGCCAGCAGCCAAACCTTGACGGGAGAAGCTTTCTTT	CASSQTLTGEAFF
-	TRBV10-3	once	TRBJ2-7	TGTGCCACCTCACAACAGGGAGACGAGCAGTACTTC	CATSQQGDEQYF
-	TRBV2	once	TRBJ1-1	TGTGCCAGCAGAGAGACGGAGGGGATGAACACTGAAGCTTTCTTT	CASRETEGMNTEAFF
TRBD1	TRBV5-1	-	TRBJ1-2	TGCGCCAGCAGCTTGGACAGGGGGCTGAATGGCTACACCTTC	CASSLDRGLNGYTF
-	TRBV6-5	-	TRBJ1-2	TGTGCCAGCACCAGACCCGTTCAGGGGGGCTACACCTTC	CASTRPVQGGYTF
-	TRBV5-1	-	TRBJ1-1	TGCGCCAGCAGCGCCCGGGAGGACACTGAAGCTTTCTTT	CASSAREDTEAFF
-	TRBV4-1	-	TRBJ1-5	TGCGCCAGCAGCCAGGGAGGGCGGGATCAGCCCCAGCATTTT	CASSQGGRDQPQHF
-	TRBV3-1/TRBV3-2	-	TRBJ2-5	TGTGCCAGCAGCCAAGATGGAGGGGGGGCCTGGGAGACCCAGTACTTC	CASSQDGGGAWETQYF
TRBD1	TRBV5-1	few	TRBJ1-3	TGCGCCAGCAGCTTGGGGGGACAGAGATCTGGAAACACCATATATTTT	CASSLGGQRSGNTIYF
-	TRBV11-2	once	TRBJ2-5	TGTGCCAGCAGCTTACCCCGGGGGACCCAGTACTTC	CASSLPRGTQYF
-	TRBV4-1	-	TRBJ1-2	TGCGCCAGCAGCCAAGACAGGGGAACAAACTATGGCTACACCTTC	CASSQDRGTNYGYTF
-	TRBV19	-	TRBJ1-1	TGTGCCAGTAGACAGGCTAACACTGAAGCTTTCTTT	CASRQANTEAFF
-	TRBV6-2/TRBV6-3	-	TRBJ1-5	TGTGCCAGCAGTTACGGTTCAGAACAGGCCTATAGCAATCAGCCCCAGCATTTT	CASSYGSEQAYSNQPQHF
-	TRBV5-6	-	TRBJ1-2	TGTGCCAGCAGCTTTCGGGTTGGTGGCTACACCTTC	CASSFRVGGYTF